The T cell receptor (beta chain) under discussion was sequenced for a study of blood T cell repertoires in COVID-19. Study overall: Researchers got acute and convalescent COVID-19 samples from the United States, Italy and Spain.

Participants were aged about 18 to 100 years from 20 to 30 US areas. Sequencing used immunoSEQ multiplex PCR; TCRdb keeps in-frame clones, though not all of them. Seen here are approximately 180,000 clones, roughly 87% observed once, and the top ten hold about 1.2%. The CDR3 contains 17 residues. The J gene is TRBJ2-1, the V gene TRBV21-1; TRBD2, the table's D call, was not compared with the DNA. TRBV21-1 is a listed pseudogene. Sequencing used PBMCs or T cells enriched from blood (not recorded which). This TCR was recovered from a human donor with acute COVID-19. The donor label of this sample is uncertain. The CDR3 DNA reads as TGTGCCAGCAGCAAAGCGCTTTCGGGGAGGGTCGACAATGAGCAGTTCTTC. Translating it yields CASSKALSGRVDNEQFF.